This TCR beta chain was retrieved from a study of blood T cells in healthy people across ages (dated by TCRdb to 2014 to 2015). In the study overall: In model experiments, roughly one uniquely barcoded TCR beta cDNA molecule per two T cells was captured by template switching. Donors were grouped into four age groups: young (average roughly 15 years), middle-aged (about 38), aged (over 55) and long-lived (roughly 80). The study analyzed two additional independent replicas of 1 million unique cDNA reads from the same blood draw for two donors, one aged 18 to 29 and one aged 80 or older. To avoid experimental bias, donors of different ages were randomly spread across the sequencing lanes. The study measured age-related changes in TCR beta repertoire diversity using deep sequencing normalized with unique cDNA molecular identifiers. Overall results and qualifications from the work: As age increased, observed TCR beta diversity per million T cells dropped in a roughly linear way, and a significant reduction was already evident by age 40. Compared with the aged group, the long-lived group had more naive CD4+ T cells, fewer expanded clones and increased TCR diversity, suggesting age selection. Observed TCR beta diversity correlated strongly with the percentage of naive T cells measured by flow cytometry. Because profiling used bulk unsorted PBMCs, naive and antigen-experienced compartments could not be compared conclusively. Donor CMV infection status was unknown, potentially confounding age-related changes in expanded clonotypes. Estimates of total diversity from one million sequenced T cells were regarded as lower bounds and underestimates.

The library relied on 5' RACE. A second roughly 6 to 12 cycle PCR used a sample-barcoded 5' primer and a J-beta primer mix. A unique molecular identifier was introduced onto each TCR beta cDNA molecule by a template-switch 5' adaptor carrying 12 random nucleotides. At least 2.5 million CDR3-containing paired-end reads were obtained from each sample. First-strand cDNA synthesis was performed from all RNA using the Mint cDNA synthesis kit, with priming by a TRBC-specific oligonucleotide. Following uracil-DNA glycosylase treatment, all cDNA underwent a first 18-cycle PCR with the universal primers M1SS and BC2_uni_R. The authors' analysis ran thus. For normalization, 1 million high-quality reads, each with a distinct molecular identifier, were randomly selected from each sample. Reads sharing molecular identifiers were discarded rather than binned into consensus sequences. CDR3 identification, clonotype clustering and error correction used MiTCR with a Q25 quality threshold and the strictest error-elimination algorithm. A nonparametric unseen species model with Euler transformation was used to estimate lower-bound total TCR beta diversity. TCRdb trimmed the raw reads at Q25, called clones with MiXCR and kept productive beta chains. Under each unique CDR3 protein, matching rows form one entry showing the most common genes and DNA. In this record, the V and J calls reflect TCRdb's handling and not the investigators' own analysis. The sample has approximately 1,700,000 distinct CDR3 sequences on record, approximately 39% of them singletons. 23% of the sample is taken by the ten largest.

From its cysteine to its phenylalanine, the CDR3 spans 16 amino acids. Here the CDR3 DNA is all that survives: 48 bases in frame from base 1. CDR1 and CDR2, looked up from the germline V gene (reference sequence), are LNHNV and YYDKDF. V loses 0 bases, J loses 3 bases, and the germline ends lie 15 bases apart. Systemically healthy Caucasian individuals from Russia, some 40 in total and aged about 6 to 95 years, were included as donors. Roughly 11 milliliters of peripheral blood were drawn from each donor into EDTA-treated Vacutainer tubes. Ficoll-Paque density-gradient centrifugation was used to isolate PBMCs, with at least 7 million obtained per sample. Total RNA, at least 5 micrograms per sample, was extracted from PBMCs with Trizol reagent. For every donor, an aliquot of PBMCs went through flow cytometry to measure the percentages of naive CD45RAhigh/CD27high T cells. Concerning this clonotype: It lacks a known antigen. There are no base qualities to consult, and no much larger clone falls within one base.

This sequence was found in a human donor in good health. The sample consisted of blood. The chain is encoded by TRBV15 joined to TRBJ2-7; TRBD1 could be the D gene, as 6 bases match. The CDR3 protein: CATSRDRRQDFYEQYF. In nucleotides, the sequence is TGTGCCACCAGCAGAGACCGTAGACAGGATTTCTACGAGCAGTACTTC.